A single sample gave rise to the 11 T cell receptor beta chains below, sequenced in a study of blood T cells in healthy people across ages. For the second PCR, which ran for 7 to 11 cycles, a sample-barcoded 5' primer and a J-beta primer mix were used. Each CDR3 protein gets one entry after TCRdb re-called the 5' RACE reads with MiXCR. The table has 450,000 to 650,000 distinct CDR3 sequences, less than 25% seen once. The same specimen was also included in a second study, on T cells of mothers and their children.

The sample comprised blood. These TCRs come from a boy between 10 and 17 years old in good health.

J is TRBJ2-1 and V is TRBV9; TRBD2 matches at 11 bases. Germline V gives CDR1 SGDLS, CDR2 YYNGEE. The V gene end was trimmed by 0 bases and the J gene end by 4 bases; junction bases not matched to a gene: 6. The CDR3 sequence is 17 residues long. The CDR3 loop is CASSVEASGGPYNEQFF. CDR3 in DNA: TGTGCCAGCAGCGTAGAGGCTAGCGGGGGGCCATACAATGAGCAGTTCTTC.

V gene TRBV6-2 or TRBV6-3 combines with J gene TRBJ1-1; 7 bases are shared with TRBD1. From germline, CDR1 is MNHEY and CDR2 SVGEGT. The ends lost 6 bases at V and 4 bases at J; junction bases unmatched: 8. This CDR3 comprises 14 residues. CDR3 nucleotide sequence: TGTGCCAGCAGCTCCCAGGGGGTGAGCACTGAAGCTTTCTTT. It encodes CASSSQGVSTEAFF.

A few counts support this clonotype. The chain carries TRBV4-1 and TRBJ1-1; D uncertain. Germline CDR1 reads MGHRA; CDR2 reads YSYEKL. Trimming pared 1 base from V and 1 base from J, leaving 10 bases between. This CDR3 has 15 amino acids. This chain's CDR3 is CASSQVYNSNTEAFF. The CDR3 nucleotides read TGCGCCAGCAGCCAAGTGTATAACTCGAACACTGAAGCTTTCTTT.

The chain has TRBV11-3 and TRBJ2-5; 7 nucleotides line up with TRBD2. The CDR3 is 16 amino acids. Germline V lookup: CDR1 SGHNT, CDR2 YENEEA. J lost 2 bases, V lost 3 bases, and 9 bases had no gene match. The CDR3 DNA reads as TGTGCCAGCAGCTTTTCTCAGACCGGGGGGCAAGAGACCCAGTACTTC. The encoded protein is CASSFSQTGGQETQYF.

Only a few counts were recorded for this clonotype. J is TRBJ2-7 and V is TRBV28, with 8 positions matching TRBD1. The CDR3 is 15 residues long. Germline values: CDR1 MDHEN, CDR2 SYDVKM. Trimming at V came to 6 bases and at J to 2 bases, leaving 9 bases not matched to a gene. CDR3 amino acids: CASSRRGRGAYEQYF. The CDR3 coding sequence is TGTGCCAGCAGCCGCAGGGGGCGTGGAGCCTACGAGCAGTACTTC. Together with reference TRBV28 and TRBJ2-7, the CDR3 gives the full variable domain: DVKVTQSSRYLVKRTGEKVFLECVQDMDHENMFWYRQDPGLGLRLIYFSYDVKMKEKGDIPEGYSVSREKKERFSLILESASTNQTSMYLCASSRRGRGAYEQYFGPGTRLTVT.

This clonotype was detected a few times. J is TRBJ2-7 and V is TRBV28; TRBD1 matches 7 bases. V shed 5 bases and J 3 bases; nucleotides not matched to a gene: 10. Germline V gives CDR1 MDHEN, CDR2 SYDVKM. This CDR3 contains 15 residues. CDR3 in DNA: TGTGCCAGCAGTCTACCGGCGGCAGGGGGCTACGAGCAGTACTTC. It translates to CASSLPAAGGYEQYF. The variable domain in full, completed from reference TRBV28 and TRBJ2-7, reads DVKVTQSSRYLVKRTGEKVFLECVQDMDHENMFWYRQDPGLGLRLIYFSYDVKMKEKGDIPEGYSVSREKKERFSLILESASTNQTSMYLCASSLPAAGGYEQYFGPGTRLTVT.

This clonotype has more than one count but fewer than ten. The chain links TRBV7-2 to TRBJ1-4; weak D call: TRBD1 (5 bases). The CDR3 contains 16 residues. CDR1 is SGHTA, CDR2 FQGNSA, per germline. Trimming stripped 6 bases from V and 0 bases from J, with 14 bases between. The CDR3 sequence: CASRRTRGATNEKLFF. For the CDR3, the DNA is TGTGCCAGCAGGCGGACACGGGGAGCAACTAATGAAAAACTGTTTTTT. The full variable domain, rest sourced from reference TRBV7-2 and TRBJ1-4, is GAGVSQSPSNKVTEKGKDVELRCDPISGHTALYWYRQSLGQGLEFLIYFQGNSAPDKSGLPSDRFSAERTGGSVSTLTIQRTQQEDSAVYLCASRRTRGATNEKLFFGSGTQLSVL.

This clonotype was counted at least ten times. The rearrangement joins TRBV29-1 to TRBJ2-5; D gene unclear. The V end lost 7 bases, the J end lost 4 bases, and 13 bases lay between the germline ends. The germline gives CDR1 SQVTM, CDR2 ANQGSEA. CDR3 length: 12 residues. CDR3 region: CSGSSMGETQYF. DNA of the CDR3: TGCAGCGGCTCTTCGATGGGAGAGACCCAGTACTTC.

The gene calls are TRBV7-2 and TRBJ2-7, with TRBD2 identical over 12 bases. With 3 bases clipped from V and 5 bases from J, the junction kept 5 bases outside the gene matches. Germline CDR1 is SGHTA and CDR2 is FQGNSA. CDR3 length equals 15 residues. CDR3 loop: CASSFRTSGNNEQYF. The CDR3, as DNA: TGTGCCAGCAGCTTTCGGACTAGCGGGAACAACGAGCAGTACTTC.

The V gene is TRBV13, the J gene TRBJ2-1; 15 bases are shared with TRBD2. Germline V CDR1 and CDR2: PRHDT, FYEKMQ (reference sequence). The CDR3 length is 16 residues. V shed 4 bases and J 7 bases; nucleotides not matched to a gene: 5. The CDR3: CASSSEGTSGRNEQFF. In DNA form, the CDR3 reads TGTGCCAGCAGCTCCGAAGGGACTAGCGGGAGGAATGAGCAGTTCTTC.

The chain is built from TRBV4-2 and TRBJ2-1; 8 bases are a match to TRBD2. CDR1 and CDR2 (germline): LGHNA, YNFKEQ. Trimming cost V 0 bases and J 14 bases; bases outside gene matches: 18. CDR3 size: 17 residues. DNA of the CDR3: TGTGCCAGCAGCCAAGATGGGCTAGGGATTTTTCAGCGGGAGAAGTTCTTC. This translates into CASSQDGLGIFQREKFF.